This T cell receptor (beta chain) is drawn from a study of neurological immune-mediated disorders. Study-level results: Patients with HTLV-1-associated myelopathy showed the most TCR clonal expansion. Those with multiple sclerosis showed the least, falling below healthy controls. None of the CDR3 amino acid sequences of expanded clones were shared across subjects, and this suggested private repertoires in all groups.

This clonotype has a count of ten or more. The antigen remains unidentified. The CDR3 is 14 amino acids. The V end was cut by 1 base, the J end by 7 bases, with 10 bases between. Described time point: longitudinal time-point 2. Unsorted libraries were prepared from 2 million PBMCs held at -80 C. The cDNA came from 5'RACE with 10-nucleotide random UMIs. TCRdb re-called the 5' RACE reads through MiXCR, storing one row per CDR3 protein. The sample yields roughly 48,000 distinct CDR3 sequences, about 12% seen once. Sequencing was carried out using PBMCs. The V call is TRBV12-3 or TRBV12-4, the J call TRBJ2-2; D may correspond to TRBD1 or TRBD2 (6 bases each). This receptor was obtained from a male donor with HTLV-1-associated myelopathy (HAM/TSP). CDR3 in amino acids: CASSLVGGLGELFF. CDR3 DNA sequence: TGTGCCAGCAGTTTAGTGGGGGGCCTCGGGGAGCTGTTTTTT.